This TCR beta chain was documented in a study of cytomegalovirus exposure and HLA in healthy donors. Study-wide findings and caveats: In the roughly 110 validation repertoires, 85% to 95% of cluster scores exceeded 0, per a later analysis.

This clone has just one count. The antigen is not known. Assay used: immunoSEQ multiplex PCR; TCRdb lists only in-frame clones, some missing. This table holds approximately 58,000 clones, about 93% found once. The specimen sequenced was PBMCs. The clonotype was recovered from a man aged 18 to 30 in good health and CMV-seronegative.

CDR3 in DNA: TGCGCCAGCAGCTTCACGGGACTAGCGGGAGGCGGGAACATTCAGTACTTC. Amino acids: CASSFTGLAGGGNIQYF. This chain joins TRBV5-1 and TRBJ2-4, with TRBD2 matching 15 bases. Germline lookup yields CDR1 SGHRS and CDR2 YFSETQ. The CDR3 is 17 amino acids. J lost 7 bases, V lost 2 bases, and 7 bases had no gene match.